This TCR beta chain was recorded in a study of blood T cell repertoires in COVID-19. Study at large: Samples of COVID-19 (acute and convalescent) were obtained from the United States, Italy and Spain. PBMCs, B-cell-depleted T cells, or T cells provided the cDNA or gDNA that made up the material.

Methods used by the authors: Reference gene primer amplification yielded estimated nucleated cell counts. Method: immunoSEQ multiplex PCR; TCRdb's copy keeps in-frame clones and lacks some. V, J and clone size reflect that table, while D and trimming were determined from the DNA. The top ten clones hold under 3% of a sample with some 400,000 clones, around 87% of them seen once. After removal of 4 bases from V and 1 base from J, the junction contained 12 bases not matched to a gene. CDR3 size: 19 residues. Germline CDR1 and CDR2: PRHDT and FYEKMQ (reference sequence). Specimen: peripheral blood. V gene TRBV13 combines with J gene TRBJ2-1, with 11 nucleotides matching TRBD2. The clonotype originates from a woman aged 55-70 years with COVID-19, enrolled during active disease. Here the CDR3 DNA reads TGTGCCAGCAGCTATGGACTAGCGGGTTCCCTTTATTCCTACAATGAGCAGTTCTTC. Protein: CASSYGLAGSLYSYNEQFF.